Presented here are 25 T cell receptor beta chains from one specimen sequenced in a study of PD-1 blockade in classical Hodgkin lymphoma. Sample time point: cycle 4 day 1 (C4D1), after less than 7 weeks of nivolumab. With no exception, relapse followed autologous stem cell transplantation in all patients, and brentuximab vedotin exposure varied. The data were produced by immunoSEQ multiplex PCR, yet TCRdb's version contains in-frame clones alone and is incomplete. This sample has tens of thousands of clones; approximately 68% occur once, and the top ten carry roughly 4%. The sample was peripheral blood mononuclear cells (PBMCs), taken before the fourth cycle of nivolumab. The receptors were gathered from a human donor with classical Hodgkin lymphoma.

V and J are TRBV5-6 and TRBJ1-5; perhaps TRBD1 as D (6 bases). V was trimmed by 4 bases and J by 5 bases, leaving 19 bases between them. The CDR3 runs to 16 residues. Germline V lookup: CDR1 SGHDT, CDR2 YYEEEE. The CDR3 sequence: CASSPYIRGADQPQHF. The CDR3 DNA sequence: TGTGCCAGCAGCCCATACATTAGGGGGGCTGATCAGCCCCAGCATTTT.

The CDR3 spells CASCWTSASYEQYF. Written as DNA, the CDR3 is TGTGCCAGCTGTTGGACTAGCGCGAGCTACGAGCAGTACTTC. The rearrangement uses TRBV2 and TRBJ2-7; TRBD2 matches 9 bases. The germline V gene has CDR1 SNHLY and CDR2 FYNNEI. Trimming took 8 bases from V and 3 from J; bases not matched to a gene: 8. The CDR3 covers 14 residues.

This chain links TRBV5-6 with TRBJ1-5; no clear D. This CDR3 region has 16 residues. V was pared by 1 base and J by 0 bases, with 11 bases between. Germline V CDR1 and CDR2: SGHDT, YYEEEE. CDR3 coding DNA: TGTGCCAGCAGCTTGTTAGGTATTAATAGCAATCAGCCCCAGCATTTT. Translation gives CASSLLGINSNQPQHF. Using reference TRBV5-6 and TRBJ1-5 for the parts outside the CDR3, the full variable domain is DAGVTQSPTHLIKTRGQQVTLRCSPKSGHDTVSWYQQALGQGPQFIFQYYEEEERQRGNFPDRFSGHQFPNYSSELNVNALLLGDSALYLCASSLLGINSNQPQHFGDGTRLSIL.

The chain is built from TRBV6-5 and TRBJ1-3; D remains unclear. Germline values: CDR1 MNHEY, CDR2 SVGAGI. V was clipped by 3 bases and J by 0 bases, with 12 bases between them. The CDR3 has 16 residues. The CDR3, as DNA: TGTGCCAGCAGTTATGGGCCGGGCATCTCTGGAAACACCATATATTTT. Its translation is CASSYGPGISGNTIYF.

CDR3 bases: TGTGCCAGCAGCCAAGGCCCCCTTGAGGAGGGCGAGCAGTTCTTC. Translation gives CASSQGPLEEGEQFF. The rearrangement links TRBV4-2 to TRBJ2-1, with D maybe TRBD2 (6 bases). This CDR3 has 15 residues. Trimming pared 1 base from V and 10 bases from J, leaving 17 bases between. Germline lookup yields CDR1 LGHNA and CDR2 YNFKEQ.

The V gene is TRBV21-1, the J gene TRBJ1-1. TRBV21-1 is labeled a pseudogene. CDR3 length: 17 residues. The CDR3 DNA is TGTGCCAGCAGCAAGATTCAGATCCGGGGGATGAACACTGAAGCTTTCTTT. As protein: CASSKIQIRGMNTEAFF.

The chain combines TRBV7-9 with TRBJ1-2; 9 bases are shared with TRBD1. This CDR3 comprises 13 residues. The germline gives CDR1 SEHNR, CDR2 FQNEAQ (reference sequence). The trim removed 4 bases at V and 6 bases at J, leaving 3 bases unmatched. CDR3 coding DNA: TGTGCCAGCAGCTCCCGACAGGGGGATGGCTACACCTTC. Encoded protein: CASSSRQGDGYTF.

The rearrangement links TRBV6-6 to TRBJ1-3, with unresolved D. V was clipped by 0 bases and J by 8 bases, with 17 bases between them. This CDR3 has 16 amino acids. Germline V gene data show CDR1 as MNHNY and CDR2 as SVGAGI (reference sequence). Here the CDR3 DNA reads TGTGCCAGCAGTTACTCGAACGGGCCAGCGGTGGACACCATATATTTT. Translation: CASSYSNGPAVDTIYF.

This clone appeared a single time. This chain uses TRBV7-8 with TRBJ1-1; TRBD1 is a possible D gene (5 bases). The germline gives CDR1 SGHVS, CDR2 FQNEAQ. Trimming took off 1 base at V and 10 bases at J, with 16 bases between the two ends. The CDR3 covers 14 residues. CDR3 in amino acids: CASSLDPRESGAFF. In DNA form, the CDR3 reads TGTGCCAGCAGCTTAGATCCCAGGGAAAGTGGAGCTTTCTTT.

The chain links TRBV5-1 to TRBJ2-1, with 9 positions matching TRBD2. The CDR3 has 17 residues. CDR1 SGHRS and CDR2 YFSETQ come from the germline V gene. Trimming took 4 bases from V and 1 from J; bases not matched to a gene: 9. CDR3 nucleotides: TGCGCCAGCAGCGTGACTAGCGGAAGATATTCCTACAATGAGCAGTTCTTC. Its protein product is CASSVTSGRYSYNEQFF.

The CDR3 loop is CAWSGQHTGELFF. CDR3 in DNA: TGTGCCTGGAGTGGACAGCACACCGGGGAGCTGTTTTTT. This chain joins TRBV30 and TRBJ2-2; possible D gene TRBD1, 5 bases. The CDR3 has 13 residues. The germline gives CDR1 GTSNPN, CDR2 SVGIG (reference sequence). V shed 1 base and J shed 3 bases, with 6 bases lying between them.

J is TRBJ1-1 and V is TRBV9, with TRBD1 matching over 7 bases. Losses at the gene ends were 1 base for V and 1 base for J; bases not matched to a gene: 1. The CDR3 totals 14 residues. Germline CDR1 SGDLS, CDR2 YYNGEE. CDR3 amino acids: CASSVTGENTEAFF. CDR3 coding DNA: TGTGCCAGCAGCGTAACAGGGGAGAACACTGAAGCTTTCTTT.

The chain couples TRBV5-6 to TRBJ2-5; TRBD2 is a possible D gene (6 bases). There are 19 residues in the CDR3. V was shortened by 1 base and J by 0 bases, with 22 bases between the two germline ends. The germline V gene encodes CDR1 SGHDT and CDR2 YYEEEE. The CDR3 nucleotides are TGTGCCAGCAGCTTGTACACGGGGGAGCCACGTATTGACCAAGAGACCCAGTACTTC. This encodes CASSLYTGEPRIDQETQYF.

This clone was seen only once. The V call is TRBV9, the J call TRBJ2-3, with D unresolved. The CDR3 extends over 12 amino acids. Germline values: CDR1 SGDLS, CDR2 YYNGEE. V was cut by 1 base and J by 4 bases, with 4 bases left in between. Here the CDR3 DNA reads TGTGCCAGCAGCGTACTCGCAGATACGCAGTATTTT. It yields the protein CASSVLADTQYF.

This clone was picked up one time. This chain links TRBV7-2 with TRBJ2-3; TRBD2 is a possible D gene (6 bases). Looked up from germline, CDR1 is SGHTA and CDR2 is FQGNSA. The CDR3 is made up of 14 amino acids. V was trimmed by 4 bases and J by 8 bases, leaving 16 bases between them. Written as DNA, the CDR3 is TGTGCCAGCAGCTCCCATGCTAGCGACGCTACGCAGTATTTT. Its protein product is CASSSHASDATQYF.

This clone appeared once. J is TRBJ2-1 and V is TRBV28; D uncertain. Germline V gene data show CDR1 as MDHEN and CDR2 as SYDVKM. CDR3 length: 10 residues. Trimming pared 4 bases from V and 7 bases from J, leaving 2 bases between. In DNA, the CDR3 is TGTGCCAGCAGTTATAATGAGCAGTTCTTC. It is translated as CASSYNEQFF. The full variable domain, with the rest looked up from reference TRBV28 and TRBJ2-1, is DVKVTQSSRYLVKRTGEKVFLECVQDMDHENMFWYRQDPGLGLRLIYFSYDVKMKEKGDIPEGYSVSREKKERFSLILESASTNQTSMYLCASSYNEQFFGPGTRLTVL.

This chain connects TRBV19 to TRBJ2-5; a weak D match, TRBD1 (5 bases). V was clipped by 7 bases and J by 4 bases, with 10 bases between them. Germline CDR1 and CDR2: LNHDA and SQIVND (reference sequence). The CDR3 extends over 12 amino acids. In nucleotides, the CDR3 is TGTGCCAGTACAGGGATGGGAGAGACCCAGTACTTC. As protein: CASTGMGETQYF.

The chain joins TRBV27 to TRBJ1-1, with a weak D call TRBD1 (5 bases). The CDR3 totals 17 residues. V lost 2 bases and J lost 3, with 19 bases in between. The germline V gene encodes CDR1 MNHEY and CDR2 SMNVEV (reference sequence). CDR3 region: CASSLLTLRGNHTEAFF. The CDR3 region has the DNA TGTGCCAGCAGTTTACTGACGCTTCGGGGGAATCACACTGAAGCTTTCTTT.

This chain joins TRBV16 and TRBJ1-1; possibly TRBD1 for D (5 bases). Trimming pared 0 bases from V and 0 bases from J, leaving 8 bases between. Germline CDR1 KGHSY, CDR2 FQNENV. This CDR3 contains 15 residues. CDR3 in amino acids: CASSQSTVLNTEAFF. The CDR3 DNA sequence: TGTGCCAGCAGCCAATCGACAGTCTTGAACACTGAAGCTTTCTTT. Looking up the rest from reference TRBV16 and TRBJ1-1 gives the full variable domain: GEEVAQTPKHLVRGEGQKAKLYCAPIKGHSYVFWYQQVLKNEFKFLISFQNENVFDETGMPKERFSAKCLPNSPCSLEIQATKLEDSAVYFCASSQSTVLNTEAFFGQGTRLTVV.

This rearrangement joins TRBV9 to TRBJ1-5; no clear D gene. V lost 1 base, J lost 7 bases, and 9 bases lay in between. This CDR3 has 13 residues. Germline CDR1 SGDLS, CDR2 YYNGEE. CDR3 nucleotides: TGTGCCAGCAGCGTATCGGACGGGCAGCCCCAGCATTTT. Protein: CASSVSDGQPQHF. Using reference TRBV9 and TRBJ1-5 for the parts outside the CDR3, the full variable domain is DSGVTQTPKHLITATGQRVTLRCSPRSGDLSVYWYQQSLDQGLQFLIQYYNGEERAKGNILERFSAQQFPDLHSELNLSSLELGDSALYFCASSVSDGQPQHFGDGTRLSIL.

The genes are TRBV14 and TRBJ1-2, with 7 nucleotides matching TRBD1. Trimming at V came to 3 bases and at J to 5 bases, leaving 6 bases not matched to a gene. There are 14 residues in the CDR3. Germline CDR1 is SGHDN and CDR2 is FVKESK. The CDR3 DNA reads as TGTGCCAGCAGCCATTACAGGGGTGAATATGGCTACACCTTC. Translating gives CASSHYRGEYGYTF.

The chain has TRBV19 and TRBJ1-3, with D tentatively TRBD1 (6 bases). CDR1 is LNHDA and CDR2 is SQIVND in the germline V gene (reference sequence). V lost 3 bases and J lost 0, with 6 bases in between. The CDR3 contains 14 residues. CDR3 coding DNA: TGTGCCAGTAGTATGGGACACTCTGGAAACACCATATATTTT. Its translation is CASSMGHSGNTIYF.

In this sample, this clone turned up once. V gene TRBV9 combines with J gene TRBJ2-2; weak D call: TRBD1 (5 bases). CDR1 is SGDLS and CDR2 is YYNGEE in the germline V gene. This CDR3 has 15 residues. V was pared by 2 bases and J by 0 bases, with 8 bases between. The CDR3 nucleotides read TGTGCCAGCAGCGTCCAGGGCCCGAACACCGGGGAGCTGTTTTTT. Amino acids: CASSVQGPNTGELFF.

CDR3 DNA: TGTGCCAGCAGTTTATATCCAGGGGGCTATGGCTACACCTTC. Its protein product is CASSLYPGGYGYTF. V gene TRBV27 combines with J gene TRBJ1-2; 7 nucleotides agree with TRBD1. CDR3 length: 14 residues. V lost 1 base, J lost 4 bases, and 3 bases stayed unmatched. Germline V CDR1 and CDR2: MNHEY, SMNVEV (reference sequence).

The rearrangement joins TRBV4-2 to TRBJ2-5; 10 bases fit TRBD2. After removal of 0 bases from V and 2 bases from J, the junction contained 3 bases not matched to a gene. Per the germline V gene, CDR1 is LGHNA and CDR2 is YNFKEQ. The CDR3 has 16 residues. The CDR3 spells CASSQDLAGEQETQYF. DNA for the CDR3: TGTGCCAGCAGCCAAGATCTAGCGGGGGAGCAAGAGACCCAGTACTTC.